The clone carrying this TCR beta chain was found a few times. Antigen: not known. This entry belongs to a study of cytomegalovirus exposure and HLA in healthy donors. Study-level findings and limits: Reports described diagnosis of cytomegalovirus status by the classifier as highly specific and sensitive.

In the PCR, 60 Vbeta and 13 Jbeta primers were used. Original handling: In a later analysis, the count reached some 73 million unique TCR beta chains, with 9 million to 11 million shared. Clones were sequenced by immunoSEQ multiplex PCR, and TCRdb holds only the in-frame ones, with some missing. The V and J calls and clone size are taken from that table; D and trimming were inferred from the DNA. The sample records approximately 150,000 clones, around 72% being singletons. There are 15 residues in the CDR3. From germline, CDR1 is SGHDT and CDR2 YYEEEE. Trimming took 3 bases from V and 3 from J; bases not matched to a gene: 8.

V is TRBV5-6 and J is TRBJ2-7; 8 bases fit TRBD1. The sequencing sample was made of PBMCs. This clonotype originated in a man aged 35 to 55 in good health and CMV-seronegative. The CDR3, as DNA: TGTGCCAGCAGCTACGACAGGGGAGGAAACTACGAGCAGTACTTC. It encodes CASSYDRGGNYEQYF.